This T cell receptor (beta chain) was documented in a study of blood T cell repertoires in COVID-19. Across the study: Both acute and convalescent COVID-19 samples were obtained from the United States, Italy and Spain.

Sequencing was performed with immunoSEQ multiplex PCR; in TCRdb, only in-frame clones are kept and a portion is missing. Of more than 13,000 clones listed, less than 95% are singletons. The CDR3 spans 16 residues. Per germline, CDR1 LNHNV and CDR2 YYDKDF (reference sequence). About this clone itself: One end of the junction fails to match germline, which may point to a read error. The sample contains more than one DNA sequence encoding this CDR3.

This TCR derives from a human donor in a cohort sampled during active COVID-19. Sequenced input: peripheral blood. The V gene is TRBV15, the J gene TRBJ2-7; 11 nucleotides align to TRBD2. The CDR3 region has the DNA TGTGCCACCAGCAGAGATCGGACCACGACTAGCGGGGCGAAGCACTTC. Encoded protein: CATSRDRTTTSGAKHF.